Sequencing of this T cell receptor beta chain was carried out in a study of blood T cells in healthy people across ages. Germline CDR1 reads SEHNR; CDR2 reads FQNEAQ (reference sequence). V trimming: 5 bases; J trimming: 5 bases; junction bases outside the gene matches: 6. The CDR3 length is 15 residues. A second 7 to 11 cycle PCR used barcoded and J-beta primers. At least 3 million CDR3-containing paired-end reads were obtained per sample. MiXCR was run by TCRdb on the 5' RACE reads, yielding one entry per CDR3 protein. This table has approximately 730,000 distinct CDR3 sequences, approximately 53% appearing once. Total RNA extracted from each sample amounted to at least 5.5 micrograms. In this sample, this clonotype turned up a few times.

The sequenced sample consisted of blood. The sequence was obtained from a man older than 75 in good health. The chain links TRBV7-9 to TRBJ1-6, with 7 bases identical to TRBD1. The CDR3 region has the DNA TGTGCCAGCAGCACACCGGGACAGAATAATTCACCCCTCCACTTT. Translating gives CASSTPGQNNSPLHF.